One and the same sample provided the 20 T cell receptor beta chains below, sequenced in a study of blood T cell repertoires in COVID-19. Sequenced by immunoSEQ multiplex PCR; TCRdb stores in-frame clones only, minus some. The sample holds 150,000 to 200,000 clones, just under 90% seen once. Sequenced input: peripheral blood. Source of these receptors: a man between 18 and 35 years old with active or convalescent COVID-19.

The chain couples TRBV7-2 to TRBJ1-1, with TRBD1 matching 8 bases. From germline, CDR1 is SGHTA and CDR2 FQGNSA. The J segment lost 11 bases and the V segment lost 1 base, leaving 12 bases of the junction unmatched. The CDR3 runs to 15 residues. CDR3 sequence reads: CASSLGVQGGSKAFF. In DNA form, the CDR3 reads TGTGCCAGCAGCTTAGGGGTACAGGGGGGGAGTAAGGCTTTCTTT.

This clone was seen more than once but under ten times. V and J are TRBV11-2 and TRBJ1-1; D perhaps matches TRBD1 (5 bases). Trimming shortened V by 5 bases and J by 6 bases, and 10 bases separated the two germline ends. Germline-derived CDR1 and CDR2 are SGHAT and FQNNGV. The CDR3 extends over 12 amino acids. Here the CDR3 reads CASSQGSSEAFF. CDR3 in DNA: TGTGCCAGCAGCCAGGGAAGCTCTGAAGCTTTCTTT. The complete variable domain, with remaining parts taken from reference TRBV11-2 and TRBJ1-1, reads EAGVAQSPRYKIIEKRQSVAFWCNPISGHATLYWYQQILGQGPKLLIQFQNNGVVDDSQLPKDRFSAERLKGVDSTLKIQPAKLEDSAVYLCASSQGSSEAFFGQGTRLTVV.

As DNA, the CDR3 is TGTGCCAGCGCGCTGGGCCCCGGGGAGTACAATGAGCAGTTCTTC. Translation: CASALGPGEYNEQFF. The V gene is TRBV5-6, the J gene TRBJ2-1; D might be TRBD2 (5 bases). V was cut by 7 bases and J by 4 bases, with 18 bases left in between. This CDR3 has 15 residues. Germline CDR1 is SGHDT and CDR2 is YYEEEE.

The sample holds one count of this clone. V usage is TRBV5-1 and J usage is TRBJ1-1; no firm D call. The CDR3 runs 17 residues. Germline values: CDR1 SGHRS, CDR2 YFSETQ. V was pared by 4 bases and J by 0 bases, with 19 bases between. The CDR3 nucleotides are TGCGCCAGCAGCGCCGACGCAGGATCTATAATGAACACTGAAGCTTTCTTT. It yields the protein CASSADAGSIMNTEAFF. Filled out from reference TRBV5-1 and TRBJ1-1, the complete variable domain reads KAGVTQTPRYLIKTRGQQVTLSCSPISGHRSVSWYQQTPGQGLQFLFEYFSETQRNKGNFPGRFSGRQFSNSRSEMNVSTLELGDSALYLCASSADAGSIMNTEAFFGQGTRLTVV.

The CDR3: CASSPRTGQETQYF. The DNA of the CDR3 is TGTGCCAGCAGCCCTAGGACAGGGCAAGAGACCCAGTACTTC. This sequence joins TRBV9 and TRBJ2-5; 8 bases agree with TRBD1. This CDR3 contains 14 residues. V trimming: 4 bases; J trimming: 2 bases; junction bases outside the gene matches: 4. Per germline, CDR1 SGDLS and CDR2 YYNGEE. The entire variable domain, with the rest obtained from reference TRBV9 and TRBJ2-5, is as follows: DSGVTQTPKHLITATGQRVTLRCSPRSGDLSVYWYQQSLDQGLQFLIQYYNGEERAKGNILERFSAQQFPDLHSELNLSSLELGDSALYFCASSPRTGQETQYFGPGTRLLVL.

The J gene is TRBJ1-1, the V gene TRBV28, with D uncertain. The CDR3 covers 15 residues. CDR1 is MDHEN, CDR2 SYDVKM, per germline. The V end was cut by 6 bases, the J end by 0 bases, with 14 bases between. The CDR3: CASRRPTKLNTEAFF. In nucleotides, the CDR3 is TGTGCCAGCAGAAGACCGACAAAATTGAACACTGAAGCTTTCTTT.

The chain is built from TRBV6-5 and TRBJ1-1, with D possibly TRBD1 on 5 matching bases. The CDR3 contains 13 residues. Germline-derived CDR1 and CDR2 are MNHEY and SVGAGI. V gave up 2 bases and J gave up 6 bases, with 10 bases separating them. CDR3 DNA: TGTGCCAGCAGTTACGGGACTGTAGCTGAAGCTTTCTTT. Residues: CASSYGTVAEAFF.

The V call is TRBV27, the J call TRBJ1-1, with D maybe TRBD1 (5 bases). The V end was cut by 7 bases, the J end by 4 bases, with 13 bases between. The CDR3 runs 13 residues. Looked up from germline, CDR1 is MNHEY and CDR2 is SMNVEV (reference sequence). CDR3 residues: CASTGRVGTEAFF. CDR3 nucleotides: TGTGCCAGCACAGGCAGGGTGGGCACTGAAGCTTTCTTT.

The chain links TRBV11-3 to TRBJ2-7; maybe TRBD1 (5 bases). Trimming left V 1 base short and J 3 bases short, with 19 bases between. CDR1 and CDR2 (germline): SGHNT, YENEEA. This CDR3 has 17 amino acids. The CDR3 sequence is CASSLGPGHLLNYEQYF. In DNA form, the CDR3 reads TGTGCCAGCAGCTTAGGCCCCGGACATTTATTGAACTACGAGCAGTACTTC.

The chain links TRBV7-9 to TRBJ1-2; perhaps TRBD1 as D (5 bases). The germline V and J ends were trimmed by 5 bases and 4 bases, with 14 bases remaining between them. The length of the CDR3 is 14 residues. CDR1 SEHNR and CDR2 FQNEAQ come from the germline V gene (reference sequence). The CDR3 sequence is CASSPLARVYGYTF. CDR3 sequence (DNA): TGTGCCAGCAGCCCTTTGGCCAGGGTCTATGGCTACACCTTC.

The chain combines TRBV10-3 with TRBJ2-1, with 8 bases lining up with TRBD2. With V trimmed by 0 bases and J by 4 bases, 2 bases remained unmatched. Per the germline V gene, CDR1 is ENHRY and CDR2 is SYGVKD. CDR3 length equals 15 residues. CDR3 sequence (DNA): TGTGCCATCAGTGAGTCGCGGGAGGCTTACAATGAGCAGTTCTTC. Translation gives CAISESREAYNEQFF.

The sample holds one count of this clone. The chain combines TRBV10-3 with TRBJ1-1, with a possible D match to TRBD1 (5 bases). The length of the CDR3 is 16 residues. Germline lookup yields CDR1 ENHRY and CDR2 SYGVKD. Trimming took 0 bases from V and 7 from J, leaving 18 bases between them. CDR3 nucleotide sequence: TGTGCCATCAGTGAGTCCACCATTCGGGGGTCATATGAAGCTTTCTTT. It yields the protein CAISESTIRGSYEAFF.

The rearrangement joins TRBV9 to TRBJ1-2; 7 positions match TRBD1. The junction had 11 bases not matched to a gene; V was cut back by 6 bases and J by 6 bases. CDR3 length: 14 amino acids. Germline CDR1 reads SGDLS; CDR2 reads YYNGEE. The chain's CDR3 is CASTHQGGIDGYTF. CDR3 bases: TGTGCCAGCACCCACCAGGGGGGTATTGATGGCTACACCTTC.

The table lists this clone with a count of one. J is TRBJ1-5 and V is TRBV7-2; TRBD1 is a possible D gene (5 bases). There are 15 residues in the CDR3. V lost 3 bases to trimming and J lost 0 bases, with 9 bases between them. In germline, CDR1 is SGHTA, CDR2 FQGNSA. The CDR3 DNA reads TGTGCCAGCAGCTTGTCCAGGGTTAGCAATCAGCCCCAGCATTTT. The encoded protein is CASSLSRVSNQPQHF.

The gene calls are TRBV6-1 and TRBJ1-1; D unclear. The CDR3 spans 10 residues. Germline V CDR1 and CDR2: MNHNS, SASEGT. The germline V and J ends were trimmed by 2 bases and 8 bases, with 3 bases remaining between them. The CDR3, as DNA: TGTGCCAGCAGTGAACGGGAAGCTTTCTTT. Its translation is CASSEREAFF.

V and J are TRBV18 and TRBJ1-1, with a possible D match to TRBD1 (6 bases). V was trimmed by 1 base and J by 7 bases, leaving 13 bases between them. The germline V gene has CDR1 KGHSH and CDR2 LQKENI. The CDR3 runs to 14 residues. The CDR3 protein is CASSPLTGINEAFF. The CDR3 DNA follows: TGTGCCAGCTCACCACTAACAGGGATTAATGAAGCTTTCTTT.

As for this clone: The junction and the germline gene differ at one end; a read error may be behind it. CDR3 sequence reads: CASSIGGLAGRTGELFF. The CDR3 coding sequence is TGTGCCAGCAGCATAGGGGGACTAGCGGGGAGAACCGGGGAGCTGTTTTTT. The chain links TRBV13 to TRBJ2-2; 13 positions match TRBD2. Germline values: CDR1 PRHDT, CDR2 FYEKMQ (reference sequence). The CDR3 covers 17 residues.

J is TRBJ1-1 and V is TRBV4-3; D is unclear. The CDR3 consists of 15 residues. Trimming pared 2 bases from V and 4 bases from J, leaving 14 bases between. From germline, CDR1 is LGHNA and CDR2 YSLEER. CDR3 nucleotide sequence: TGCGCCAGCAGCCAATATCCAGGATCTTTCACTGAAGCTTTCTTT. Translated: CASSQYPGSFTEAFF.

V is TRBV19 and J is TRBJ1-1; no firm D call. The CDR3 sequence is 12 residues long. V was trimmed by 5 bases and J by 4 bases, leaving 8 bases between them. Germline values: CDR1 LNHDA, CDR2 SQIVND (reference sequence). The CDR3 loop reads CASSSGFTEAFF. CDR3 DNA: TGTGCCAGTAGTTCAGGCTTCACTGAAGCTTTCTTT.

This clone showed up just a few times. The chain joins TRBV19 to TRBJ1-2; 9 bases align to TRBD1. The CDR3 contains 13 residues. Germline CDR1 LNHDA, CDR2 SQIVND (reference sequence). J gave up 8 bases and V 5 bases, and 6 bases lay outside the gene matches. The chain's CDR3 is CASSPGTGTGYTF. CDR3 nucleotides: TGTGCCAGTAGTCCCGGGACAGGGACCGGCTACACCTTC.